The 7 T cell receptor beta chains presented below share a single source sample, sequenced in a study of T cell clonotyping in hematopoietic cell transplantation (dated by TCRdb to about 2021). The sample's time point label, in plain terms: recipient sample taken at acute GVHD onset. Libraries were constructed by the immunoSEQ multiplex PCR assay. The table was pulled from immuneACCESS by TCRdb, which kept in-frame rearrangements only. Such tables lose some clones; where checked, under half of the loss comes from unresolved V genes, and the rest has no known cause. This sample lists about 8,100 clones; roughly 91% were detected once. The ten largest make up around 4% of the sample. Here the sequenced sample was peripheral blood mononuclear cells, taken at the time of graft-versus-host disease after allogeneic stem cell transplant. The receptors shown here come from a male patient aged 55 to 69 who had an allogeneic stem cell transplant from a related donor, so the T cells may come from the graft donor. Some clones in this sample may be carry-over from other donors' samples.

The rearrangement links TRBV30 to TRBJ2-1; 13 bases map to TRBD2. This CDR3 comprises 13 residues. Germline trimming cut 7 bases from V and 7 bases from J; bases unmatched to any gene: 4. The germline CDR1 and CDR2 sequences are GTSNPN and SVGIG (reference sequence). The CDR3 nucleotides are TGTGCCTCCGGGACTAGCGGGGCGAATGAGCAGTTCTTC. Translation gives CASGTSGANEQFF. The full variable domain, completed using reference TRBV30 and TRBJ2-1, is SQTIHQWPATLVQPVGSPLSLECTVEGTSNPNLYWYRQAAGRGLQLLFYSVGIGQISSEVPQNLSASRPQDRQFILSSKKLLLSDSGFYLCASGTSGANEQFFGPGTRLTVL.

V is TRBV5-1 and J is TRBJ2-2; TRBD1 matches 9 bases. This CDR3 is built from 16 residues. The V gene end was trimmed by 4 bases and the J gene end by 7 bases; junction bases not matched to a gene: 11. The germline CDR1 and CDR2 sequences are SGHRS and YFSETQ. The CDR3 DNA is TGCGCCAGCAGCGAGGAGGGGACAGGGTATAACGGGGAGCTGTTTTTT. It codes for CASSEEGTGYNGELFF. The variable domain in full, with the rest retrieved from reference TRBV5-1 and TRBJ2-2, is KAGVTQTPRYLIKTRGQQVTLSCSPISGHRSVSWYQQTPGQGLQFLFEYFSETQRNKGNFPGRFSGRQFSNSRSEMNVSTLELGDSALYLCASSEEGTGYNGELFFGEGSRLTVL.

As DNA, the CDR3 is TGCGCCAGCAGCCAAGATAGCTTCATGAATGGCTACACCTTC. The encoded protein is CASSQDSFMNGYTF. The chain links TRBV4-3 to TRBJ1-2; D unresolved. The V and J ends lost 0 bases and 6 bases respectively, with 11 bases between them. This CDR3 is built from 14 residues. Looked up from germline, CDR1 is LGHNA and CDR2 is YSLEER.

The CDR3 nucleotides read TGTGCCAGCAGCGTGGCAGAGGAATCACCCCTCCACTTT. It encodes CASSVAEESPLHF. The rearrangement uses TRBV9 and TRBJ1-6, with D unresolved. From germline, CDR1 is SGDLS and CDR2 YYNGEE. Trimming pared 2 bases from V and 10 bases from J, leaving 10 bases between. CDR3 length equals 13 residues.

The chain couples TRBV11-3 to TRBJ2-2; D call uncertain. V was pared by 4 bases and J by 0 bases, with 6 bases between. From germline, CDR1 is SGHNT and CDR2 YENEEA. CDR3 length: 14 amino acids. The CDR3, as DNA: TGTGCCAGCAGCTACGACGCGAACACCGGGGAGCTGTTTTTT. Translated, it gives CASSYDANTGELFF.

V gene TRBV5-8 combines with J gene TRBJ1-1, with D tentatively TRBD1 (5 bases). The germline V and J ends were trimmed by 4 bases and 5 bases, with 15 bases remaining between them. CDR1 is SGHTS, CDR2 YDEGEE, per germline. This CDR3 comprises 14 residues. CDR3 sequence (DNA): TGTGCCAGCAGCCTCCCCGGGGAGGGGACTGAAGCTTTCTTT. Translation: CASSLPGEGTEAFF.

This rearrangement joins TRBV29-1 to TRBJ2-2; TRBD1 agrees at 8 bases. The CDR3 covers 15 residues. The junction had 4 bases not matched to a gene; V was cut back by 4 bases and J by 0 bases. The germline gives CDR1 SQVTM, CDR2 ANQGSEA. The CDR3 loop reads CSVGGQATNTGELFF. CDR3 bases: TGCAGCGTTGGGGGACAGGCGACGAACACCGGGGAGCTGTTTTTT.